This T cell receptor (beta chain) was sequenced in a study of OX40 agonist ivuxolimab in advanced cancers. Whole-study results and caveats: Fewer expanded clones were found on average in CD4+ than in CD8+ T cells. At 0.1 to 3.0 mg/kg, clonal expansion of CD4+ and CD8+ blood T cells had occurred by week 6.

As regards this clone: Its antigen is unidentified.

The repertoire was sequenced with immunoSEQ multiplex PCR; TCRdb's copy has only in-frame clones and lacks some. The data contain tens of thousands of clones, approximately 86% of them singletons. Blood got drawn at baseline, again on cycle 4 day 1, and then on cycle 7 day 1. The length of the CDR3 is 17 residues. Sequencing used CD4+ or CD8+ T cells sorted from blood, obtained in a trial of the OX40 agonist ivuxolimab. The chain combines TRBV1 with TRBJ2-1. TRBV1 is noted as a pseudogene. The TCR was taken from an adult with an advanced solid tumor such as melanoma, head and neck, liver or kidney cancer. DNA for the CDR3: TGCACCAGCAGCCATTGGGGACGGGGGCTGTCCTACAATGAGCAGTTCTTC. It specifies CTSSHWGRGLSYNEQFF.